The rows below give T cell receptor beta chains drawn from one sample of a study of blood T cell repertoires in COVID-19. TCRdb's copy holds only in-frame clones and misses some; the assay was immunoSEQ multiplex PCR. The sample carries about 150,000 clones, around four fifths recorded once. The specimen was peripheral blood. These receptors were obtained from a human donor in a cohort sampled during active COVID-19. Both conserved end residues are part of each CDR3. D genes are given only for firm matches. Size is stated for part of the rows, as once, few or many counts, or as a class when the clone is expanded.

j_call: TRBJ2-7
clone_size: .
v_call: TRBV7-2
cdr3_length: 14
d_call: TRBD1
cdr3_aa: CASSVRDRGFEQYF
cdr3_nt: TGTGCCAGCAGCGTCCGGGACAGGGGATTCGAGCAGTACTTC

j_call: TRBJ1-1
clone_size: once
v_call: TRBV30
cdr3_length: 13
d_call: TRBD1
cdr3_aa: CAWSTGAHTEAFF
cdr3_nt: TGTGCCTGGAGTACAGGGGCTCACACTGAAGCTTTCTTT

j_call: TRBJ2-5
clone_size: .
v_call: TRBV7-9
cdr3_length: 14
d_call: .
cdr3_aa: CASSADILQETQYF
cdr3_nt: TGTGCCAGCAGCGCGGACATTCTGCAAGAGACCCAGTACTTC

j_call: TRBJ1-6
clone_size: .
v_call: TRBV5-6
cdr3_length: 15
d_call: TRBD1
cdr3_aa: CASSFYDRANSPLHF
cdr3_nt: TGTGCCAGCAGCTTTTATGACAGGGCGAATTCACCCCTCCACTTT

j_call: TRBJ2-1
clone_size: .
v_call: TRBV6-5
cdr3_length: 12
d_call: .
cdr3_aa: CASRGQYNEQFF
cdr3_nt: TGTGCCAGCAGAGGACAGTACAATGAGCAGTTCTTC

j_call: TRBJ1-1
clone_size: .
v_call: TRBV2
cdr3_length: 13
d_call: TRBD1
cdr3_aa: CASTDRGNTEAFF
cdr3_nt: TGTGCCAGCACAGACAGGGGGAACACTGAAGCTTTCTTT

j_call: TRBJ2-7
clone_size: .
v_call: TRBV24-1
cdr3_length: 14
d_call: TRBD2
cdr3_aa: CATSDPTGGYEQYF
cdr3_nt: TGTGCCACCAGTGATCCCACGGGGGGGTACGAGCAGTACTTC

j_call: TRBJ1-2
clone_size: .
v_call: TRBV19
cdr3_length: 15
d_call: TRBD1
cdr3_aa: CASSMPYRGNYGYTF
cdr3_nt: TGTGCCAGTAGTATGCCTTACAGGGGAAACTATGGCTACACCTTC

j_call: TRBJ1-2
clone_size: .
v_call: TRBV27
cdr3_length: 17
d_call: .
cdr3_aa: CASSSGQAKIPLYGYTF
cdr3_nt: TGTGCCAGCAGTTCGGGACAAGCAAAAATTCCCCTCTATGGCTACACCTTC

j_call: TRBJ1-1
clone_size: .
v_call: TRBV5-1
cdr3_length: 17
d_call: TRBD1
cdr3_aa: CASSTNPTGGVNTEAFF
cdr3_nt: TGCGCCAGCAGCACAAATCCAACAGGGGGCGTGAACACTGAAGCTTTCTTT

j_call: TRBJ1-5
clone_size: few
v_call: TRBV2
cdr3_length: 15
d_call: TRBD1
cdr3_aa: CASTVDRGSNQPQHF
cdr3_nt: TGTGCCAGCACAGTGGACAGGGGGAGCAATCAGCCCCAGCATTTT

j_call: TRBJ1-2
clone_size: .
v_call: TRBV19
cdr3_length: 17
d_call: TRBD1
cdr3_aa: CASSITGTASNSNGYTF
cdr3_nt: TGTGCCAGTAGTATCACCGGGACAGCCTCCAACTCAAATGGCTACACCTTC

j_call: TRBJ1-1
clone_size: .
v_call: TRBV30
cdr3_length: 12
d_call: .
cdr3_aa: CAWSVGATEAFF
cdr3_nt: TGTGCCTGGAGTGTGGGGGCCACTGAAGCTTTCTTT

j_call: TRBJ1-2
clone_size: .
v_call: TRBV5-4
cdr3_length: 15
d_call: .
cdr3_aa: CASSRHGGGAGGYTF
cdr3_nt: TGTGCCAGCAGCCGCCATGGGGGGGGCGCGGGTGGCTACACCTTC

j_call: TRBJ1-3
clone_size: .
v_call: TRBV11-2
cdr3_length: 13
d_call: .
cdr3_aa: CASSEQVRDTIYF
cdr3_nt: TGTGCCAGCAGCGAACAGGTTCGAGACACCATATATTTT

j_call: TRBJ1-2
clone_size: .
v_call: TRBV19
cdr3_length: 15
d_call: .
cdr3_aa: CASRSHRDGVAGYTF
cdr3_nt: TGTGCCAGTAGAAGCCACAGGGACGGGGTTGCTGGCTACACCTTC

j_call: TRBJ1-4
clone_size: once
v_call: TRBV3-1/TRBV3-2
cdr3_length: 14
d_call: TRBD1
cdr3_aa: CASRPGGIGEKLFF
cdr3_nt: TGTGCCAGCAGGCCAGGGGGTATAGGTGAAAAACTGTTTTTT

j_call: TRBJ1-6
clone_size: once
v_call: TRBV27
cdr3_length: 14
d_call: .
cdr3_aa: CASRLRPENSPLHF
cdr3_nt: TGTGCCAGCAGACTGCGGCCGGAAAATTCACCCCTCCACTTT

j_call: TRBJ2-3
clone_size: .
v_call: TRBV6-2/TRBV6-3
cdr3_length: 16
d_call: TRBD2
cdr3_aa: CASSPRPGGDTDTQYF
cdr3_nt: TGTGCCAGCAGTCCCCGACCGGGGGGGGACACAGATACGCAGTATTTT

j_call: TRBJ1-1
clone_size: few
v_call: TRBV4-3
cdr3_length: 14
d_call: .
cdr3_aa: CASSKGGRYTEAFF
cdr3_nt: TGCGCCAGCAGCAAGGGAGGACGATATACTGAAGCTTTCTTT

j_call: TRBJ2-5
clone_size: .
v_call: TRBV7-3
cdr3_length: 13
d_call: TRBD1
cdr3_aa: CASSGTGGETQYF
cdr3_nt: TGTGCCAGCAGCGGGACAGGCGGGGAGACCCAGTACTTC

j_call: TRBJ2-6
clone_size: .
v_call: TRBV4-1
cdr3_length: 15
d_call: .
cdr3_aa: CASSPTHSGANVLTF
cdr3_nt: TGCGCCAGCAGCCCTACTCACTCTGGGGCCAACGTCCTGACTTTC

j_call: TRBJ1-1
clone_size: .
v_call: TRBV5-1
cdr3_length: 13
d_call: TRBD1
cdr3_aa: CASAPGQGTEAFF
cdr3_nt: TGCGCCAGCGCCCCGGGACAGGGCACTGAAGCTTTCTTT

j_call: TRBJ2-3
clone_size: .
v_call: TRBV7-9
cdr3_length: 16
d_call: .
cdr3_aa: CASSPSGGLLTDTQYF
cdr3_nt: TGTGCCAGCAGCCCATCGGGGGGCCTACTCACAGATACGCAGTATTTT

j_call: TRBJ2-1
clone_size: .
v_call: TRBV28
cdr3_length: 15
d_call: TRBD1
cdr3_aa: CASRTQGPNYNEQFF
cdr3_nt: TGTGCCAGCAGAACACAGGGGCCCAACTACAATGAGCAGTTCTTC

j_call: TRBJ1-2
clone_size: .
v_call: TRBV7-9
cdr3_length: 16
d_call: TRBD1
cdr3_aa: CASSHLGGTVEVGYTF
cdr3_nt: TGTGCCAGCAGCCACTTAGGGGGGACAGTCGAGGTTGGCTACACCTTC

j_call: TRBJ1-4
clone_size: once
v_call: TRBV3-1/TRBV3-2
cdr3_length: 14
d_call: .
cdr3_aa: CASSQRAGNEKLFF
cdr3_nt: TGTGCCAGCAGCCAACGGGCAGGGAATGAAAAACTGTTTTTT

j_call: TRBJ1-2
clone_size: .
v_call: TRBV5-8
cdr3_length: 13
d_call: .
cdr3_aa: CASSRDTDYGYTF
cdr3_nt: TGTGCCAGCAGCCGAGACACCGACTATGGCTACACCTTC

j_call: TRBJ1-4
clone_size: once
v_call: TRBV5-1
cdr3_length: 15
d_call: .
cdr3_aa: CASSSEGATNEKLFF
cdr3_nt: TGCGCCAGCAGCAGCGAGGGGGCAACTAATGAAAAACTGTTTTTT

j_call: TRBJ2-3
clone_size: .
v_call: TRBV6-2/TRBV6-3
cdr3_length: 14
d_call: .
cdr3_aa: CASSYSFGVDTQYF
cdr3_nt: TGTGCCAGCAGTTACTCGTTCGGGGTAGATACGCAGTATTTT

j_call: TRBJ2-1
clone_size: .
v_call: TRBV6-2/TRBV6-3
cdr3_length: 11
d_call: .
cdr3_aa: CASSYQGGQFF
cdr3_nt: TGTGCCAGCAGTTACCAGGGTGGGCAGTTCTTC

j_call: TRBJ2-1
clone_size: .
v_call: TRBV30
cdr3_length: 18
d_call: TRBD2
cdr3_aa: CAWTAERGGPSSYNEQFF
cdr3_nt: TGTGCCTGGACTGCGGAGCGGGGGGGCCCAAGCTCCTACAATGAGCAGTTCTTC

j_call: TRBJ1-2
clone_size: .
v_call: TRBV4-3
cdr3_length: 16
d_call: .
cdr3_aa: CASSQGSSGVGSGYTF
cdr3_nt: TGCGCCAGCAGCCAAGGGTCGTCCGGGGTAGGGAGTGGCTACACCTTC

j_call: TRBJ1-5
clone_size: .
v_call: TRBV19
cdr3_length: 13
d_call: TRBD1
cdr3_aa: CASSRDRNQPQHF
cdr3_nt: TGTGCCAGTAGCAGGGACAGGAATCAGCCCCAGCATTTT

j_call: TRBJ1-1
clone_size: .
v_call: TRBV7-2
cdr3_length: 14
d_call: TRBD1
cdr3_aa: CASSPRTGITEAFF
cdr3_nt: TGTGCCAGCAGCCCCCGGACAGGAATCACTGAAGCTTTCTTT